These 4 T cell receptor beta chains originate from one sample sequenced in a study of blood T cells in healthy people across ages. The authors ran a second PCR of 7 to 11 cycles using a sample-barcoded 5' primer and a J-beta primer mix. TCRdb reprocessed the 5' RACE reads via MiXCR and lists one record per CDR3 protein. The sample holds 550,000 to 750,000 distinct CDR3 sequences, over 20% seen once. The sample taken for sequencing was blood. Source of these receptors: a man in his 70s in good health.

V and J are TRBV20-1 and TRBJ1-1, with D unclear. This CDR3 has 13 amino acids. Germline V gene data show CDR1 as DFQATT and CDR2 as SNEGSKA (reference sequence). V lost 7 bases and J lost 0, with 12 bases in between. The CDR3 loop reads CSVLPRLNTEAFF. CDR3 nucleotides: TGCAGTGTCCTTCCCCGTTTGAACACTGAAGCTTTCTTT.

The sample holds a few counts of this clonotype. The genes are TRBV28 and TRBJ2-5; unclear D gene. V dropped 5 bases and J dropped 4 bases, with 14 bases sitting between them. This CDR3 is 14 amino acids long. Germline V gene lookup returns CDR1 MDHEN and CDR2 SYDVKM. The CDR3 loop is CASSTFRSGETQYF. The CDR3 DNA reads TGTGCCAGCAGTACTTTCCGAAGTGGAGAGACCCAGTACTTC.

This clonotype was found a few times. Its ends do not fully match the called genes, so a read error is possible. This chain joins TRBV20-1 and TRBJ2-5; no clear D gene. CDR1 and CDR2 (germline): DFQATT, SNEGSKA (reference sequence). CDR3 length: 13 amino acids. In DNA, the CDR3 is TGCAGTGAAGAGCGAATGTACCAAGAGACCCAGTGCTTC. Protein: CSEERMYQETQCF.

This clonotype was detected ten times or more. The CDR3 loop is CASSADRLNSPLHF. The CDR3 DNA is TGTGCCAGCAGCGCGGACAGGCTTAATTCACCCCTCCACTTT. The rearrangement uses TRBV9 and TRBJ1-6; 7 bases line up with TRBD1. J lost 6 bases, V lost 3 bases, and 3 bases had no gene match. Germline CDR1 SGDLS, CDR2 YYNGEE. The CDR3 is 14 residues long.